These 11 T cell receptor beta chains were all obtained from the same sample, sequenced in a study of post-analysis software for immune sequencing data. Each TCR beta cDNA library carried unique molecular identifiers. TCRdb re-called the PCR reads through MiXCR, storing one row per CDR3 protein. The sample holds about 160,000 distinct CDR3 sequences, approximately 35% seen once. The specimen comprised blood, sampled after autologous hematopoietic stem cell transplantation. Every receptor here comes from a girl under 18 with multiple sclerosis.

CDR3 residues: CSANRPQDFESTEAFF. The CDR3 nucleotides read TGCAGCGCGAATCGACCCCAGGATTTTGAGAGCACTGAAGCTTTCTTT. V and J are TRBV29-1 and TRBJ1-1; unclear D gene. The CDR3 contains 16 residues. Germline V gene data show CDR1 as SQVTM and CDR2 as ANQGSEA. Trimming cost V 7 bases and J 4 bases, with 25 bases left between them.

This clonotype was detected only once. The chain has TRBV12-3 or TRBV12-4 and TRBJ2-1; TRBD2 is a possible D gene (5 bases). Trimming cost V 8 bases and J 10 bases, with 15 bases left between them. The CDR3 runs to 12 residues. The CDR3 sequence: CASRSRPGEQFF. For the CDR3, the DNA is TGTGCCAGCCGATCACGTCCGGGAGAGCAGTTCTTC.

The table lists this clonotype with a few counts. This chain uses TRBV29-1 with TRBJ2-5; D could derive from TRBD1 or TRBD2 (5 bases each). Trimming left V 7 bases short and J 4 bases short, with 16 bases between. The CDR3 consists of 13 residues. Germline values: CDR1 SQVTM, CDR2 ANQGSEA. This chain's CDR3 is CSADRGGGETQYF. DNA for the CDR3: TGCAGCGCCGACCGTGGTGGGGGAGAGACCCAGTACTTC.

The chain links TRBV29-1 to TRBJ1-2; 10 bases line up with TRBD1. The length of the CDR3 is 12 residues. Germline V lookup: CDR1 SQVTM, CDR2 ANQGSEA. V shed 4 bases and J 4 bases; nucleotides not matched to a gene: 0. The CDR3 nucleotides read TGCAGCGTTGGACAGGGGGCCTATGGCTACACCTTC. It yields the protein CSVGQGAYGYTF.

This clonotype has a handful of counts. This rearrangement joins TRBV27 to TRBJ1-5; D is uncertain. CDR1 is MNHEY and CDR2 is SMNVEV in the germline V gene (reference sequence). The CDR3 sequence is 13 residues long. The V end lost 8 bases, the J end lost 0 bases, and 8 bases lay between the germline ends. The CDR3 DNA sequence: TGTGCCAGCGGGGTACATAGCAATCAGCCCCAGCATTTT. Translating it yields CASGVHSNQPQHF.

The V call is TRBV6-2 or TRBV6-3, the J call TRBJ1-1; 10 nucleotides align to TRBD1. This CDR3 has 16 amino acids. Germline lookup yields CDR1 MNHEY and CDR2 SVGEGT. Trimming removed 5 bases from V and 11 bases from J; junction bases left unmatched: 17. In DNA, the CDR3 is TGTGCCAGCAGTCGGATTTACTGGGACAGGGGTAATGAGGCTTTCTTT. Translating it yields CASSRIYWDRGNEAFF.

The J gene is TRBJ2-7, the V gene TRBV6-1; D might be TRBD2 (5 bases). CDR1 MNHNS and CDR2 SASEGT come from the germline V gene. This CDR3 spans 15 amino acids. V dropped 0 bases and J dropped 3 bases, with 12 bases sitting between them. The CDR3 region has the DNA TGTGCCAGCAGTGAAGCGTGGCAGGCGGGCTACGAGCAGTACTTC. Its translation: CASSEAWQAGYEQYF.

In its sample, this clonotype was seen once. The chain links TRBV2 to TRBJ2-5; 13 nucleotides line up with TRBD2. CDR3 length equals 14 residues. Germline V gene sequence: CDR1 SNHLY, CDR2 FYNNEI. With V trimmed by 7 bases and J by 11 bases, 10 bases remained unmatched. CDR3 bases: TGTGCCAGCAATCCGGGACTAGCGGGAATTGAGCAGTACTTC. Encoded protein: CASNPGLAGIEQYF.

V usage is TRBV27 and J usage is TRBJ1-2; 8 bases map to TRBD1. Germline V gives CDR1 MNHEY, CDR2 SMNVEV (reference sequence). The length of the CDR3 is 17 residues. Trimming at V came to 6 bases and at J to 4 bases, leaving 16 bases not matched to a gene. This CDR3 is CASSRATNQQGGYGYTF. CDR3 DNA sequence: TGTGCCAGCAGCCGGGCTACCAATCAACAGGGGGGCTATGGCTACACCTTC.

The rearrangement uses TRBV28 and TRBJ2-1; TRBD1 matches at 7 bases. Germline loops: CDR1 MDHEN, CDR2 SYDVKM. J was trimmed by 4 bases and V by 5 bases; bases with no gene match: 5. The CDR3 has 14 residues. CDR3 loop: CASSPPRGYNEQFF. CDR3 sequence (DNA): TGTGCCAGCAGTCCCCCCAGGGGGTACAATGAGCAGTTCTTC.

This clonotype was seen a few times. For the CDR3, the DNA is TGTGCCAGCACTGGCTACGAGCAGTACTTC. Its translation is CASTGYEQYF. The J gene is TRBJ2-7, the V gene TRBV25-1; the D is unclear. CDR1 MGHDK and CDR2 SYGVNS come from the germline V gene. Trimming removed 7 bases from V and 3 bases from J, with 4 bases in between. This CDR3 is built from 10 residues.